This T cell receptor (beta chain) derives from a study of blood T cells in healthy people across ages. Looking at the study overall: Roughly one uniquely barcoded beta molecule per two T cells was captured.

Findings and caveats of the study: Using unsorted PBMCs precluded a conclusive naive versus antigen-experienced comparison. Donor CMV status, an unknown factor, possibly confounded changes in expanded clonotypes.

The authors ran a second PCR of roughly 7 to 11 cycles using a sample-barcoded 5' primer and a J-beta primer mix. TCRdb re-called the 5' RACE reads with MiXCR, one entry per CDR3 protein. In the table there are about 1.4 million distinct CDR3 sequences, almost 60% of which are singletons. PBMCs, at least 7 million per sample, were isolated. The CDR3 totals 13 residues. Notes on this clonotype: Its antigen is still unknown.

This clonotype was obtained from a young man in good health. V is TRBV12-3 or TRBV12-4 and J is TRBJ2-4, with D unresolved. The end of the DNA fits TRBJ2-7 better, so the J call may be wrong. Sequenced sample: blood. Here the CDR3 reads CASSPWWLYEQYF. Written as DNA, the CDR3 is TGTGCCAGCAGTCCATGGTGGCTGTACGAGCAGTACTTC.